The 32 T cell receptor beta chains listed next were all sequenced from one sample in a study of glioma-infiltrating T cells. TCR alpha and beta CDR3 regions were amplified from RNA using iRepertoire nested multiplex PCR. TCRdb called the multiplex PCR reads again in MiXCR, with one record for every CDR3 protein. The table has approximately 400,000 distinct CDR3 sequences, about 40% seen once. The sequencing input was glioma tissue, nonneoplastic brain tissue, or PBMCs (not recorded which). The receptors come from a human donor with low-grade glioma or glioblastoma, undergoing nonglioma brain surgery, or in good health (not recorded which).

This clonotype was seen a few times. The genes are TRBV4-1 and TRBJ2-3; the match to TRBD2 covers 14 bases. Germline V gene sequence: CDR1 MGHRA, CDR2 YSYEKL. Losses at the gene ends were 3 bases for V and 2 bases for J; bases not matched to a gene: 16. The length of the CDR3 is 21 residues. In nucleotides, the CDR3 is TGCGCCAGCAGCCAGGAACCCGGGACTAGCGGGAGAACCGGGGTCACAGATACGCAGTATTTT. It is translated as CASSQEPGTSGRTGVTDTQYF.

The chain uses TRBV5-1 and TRBJ2-2; D remains unclear. The germline V gene encodes CDR1 SGHRS and CDR2 YFSETQ. Trimming removed 4 bases from V and 0 bases from J, with 16 bases in between. This CDR3 region has 17 residues. The CDR3 loop reads CASSPFGRAANTGELFF. The CDR3 DNA reads TGCGCCAGCAGCCCTTTTGGCCGGGCCGCGAACACCGGGGAGCTGTTTTTT.

In the case of this clonotype: Just one base apart from a much larger clone, this may be a read error. The V gene is TRBV15, the J gene TRBJ2-7; D call uncertain. CDR1 LNHNV and CDR2 YYDKDF come from the germline V gene (reference sequence). The CDR3 is made up of 13 amino acids. V shed 1 base and J shed 6 bases, with 10 bases lying between them. CDR3 coding DNA: TGTGCCACCAGCAGAGGCCGCCGGGTCGAGCAGTACTTC. Its translation is CATSRGRRVEQYF.

This chain joins TRBV4-2 and TRBJ2-7; D unresolved. The CDR3 has 15 amino acids. V was shortened by 0 bases and J by 2 bases, with 11 bases between the two germline ends. Germline V lookup: CDR1 LGHNA, CDR2 YNFKEQ. For the CDR3, the DNA is TGTGCCAGCAGCCAAGACCCAGGTTCCGCCTACGAGCAGTACTTC. This sequence encodes CASSQDPGSAYEQYF.

This clonotype has only one observation. The V gene is TRBV7-8, the J gene TRBJ2-7, with TRBD2 identical over 8 bases. CDR1 is SGHVS and CDR2 is FQNEAQ in the germline V gene. The CDR3 consists of 17 residues. The ends lost 7 bases at V and 1 base at J; junction bases unmatched: 15. CDR3 coding DNA: TGTGCCAGCACCCAGCGTCGGGGGGGACTGACATCCTACGAGCAGTACTTC. Encoded protein: CASTQRRGGLTSYEQYF. The complete variable domain, with remaining parts taken from reference TRBV7-8 and TRBJ2-7, reads GAGVSQSPRYKVAKRGQDVALRCDPISGHVSLFWYQQALGQGPEFLTYFQNEAQLDKSGLPSDRFFAERPEGSVSTLKIQRTQQEDSAVYLCASTQRRGGLTSYEQYFGPGTRLTVT.

This clonotype has just a few counts. The chain joins TRBV19 to TRBJ2-1; the match to TRBD2 covers 10 bases. Germline V gene sequence: CDR1 LNHDA, CDR2 SQIVND (reference sequence). V was clipped by 4 bases and J by 5 bases; unmatched bases: 5. This CDR3 is 15 amino acids long. DNA of the CDR3: TGTGCCAGTAGTACTAGCGGGAGTCAGGACAATGAGCAGTTCTTC. Its translation is CASSTSGSQDNEQFF.

The chain recombines TRBV4-1 with TRBJ2-7, with D perhaps matching TRBD2 (5 bases). CDR3 length equals 15 residues. Germline V gene data show CDR1 as MGHRA and CDR2 as YSYEKL. Deletions cut 1 base from V and 2 bases from J, with 12 bases between. CDR3 loop: CASSQGEGRTYEQYF. The DNA for the CDR3 is TGCGCCAGCAGCCAAGGTGAGGGCCGAACCTACGAGCAGTACTTC.

Regarding this clonotype: A much larger clonotype is one base distant, so this may be a read error. V is TRBV6-6 and J is TRBJ2-5; D call uncertain. CDR3 length: 11 amino acids. Germline lookup yields CDR1 MNHNY and CDR2 SVGAGI (reference sequence). The V gene lost 2 bases and the J gene lost 6 bases, with 4 bases spanning the gap. CDR3 sequence reads: CASSYHKTQYF. The CDR3 DNA sequence: TGTGCCAGCAGTTACCACAAGACCCAGTACTTC.

The table lists this clonotype with many counts. The V gene is TRBV27, the J gene TRBJ1-1; 7 bases agree with TRBD1. The CDR3 spans 15 residues. Germline CDR1 MNHEY, CDR2 SMNVEV (reference sequence). Unmatched junction bases numbered 6, after V lost 5 bases and J lost 0 bases. This CDR3 is CASSARQGLNTEAFF. DNA for the CDR3: TGTGCCAGCAGTGCCCGACAGGGACTGAACACTGAAGCTTTCTTT.

This clonotype was found a few times. The chain recombines TRBV5-4 with TRBJ1-2; D gene ambiguous. The germline CDR1 and CDR2 sequences are SGHNT and YYREEE (reference sequence). This CDR3 spans 15 amino acids. V lost 4 bases and J lost 0, with 13 bases in between. Here the CDR3 DNA reads TGTGCCAGCAGCGAAGTGGCAGTGGCTAACTATGGCTACACCTTC. Its protein product is CASSEVAVANYGYTF.

This clonotype has more than one count but fewer than ten. The V call is TRBV12-3 or TRBV12-4, the J call TRBJ1-2; unclear D gene. The CDR3 is 13 amino acids. V gave up 2 bases and J gave up 3 bases, with 7 bases separating them. CDR3 sequence: CASSLPGYYGYTF. In DNA form, the CDR3 reads TGTGCCAGCAGTTTACCCGGGTACTATGGCTACACCTTC.

This clonotype was counted only a few times. The V gene is TRBV10-3, the J gene TRBJ2-2; 7 bases agree with TRBD1. V shed 4 bases and J 5 bases; nucleotides not matched to a gene: 7. CDR1 is ENHRY, CDR2 SYGVKD, per germline. This CDR3 contains 15 residues. The DNA of the CDR3 is TGTGCCATCAGTGGTAAGGGGGCGCCGACCGGGGAGCTGTTTTTT. This gives the protein CAISGKGAPTGELFF.

The count of this clonotype is one. Given a much more abundant clone one base away, this may be a read error. The chain carries TRBV27 and TRBJ2-7, with TRBD2 as a possible D gene (6 bases). Germline values: CDR1 MNHEY, CDR2 SMNVEV (reference sequence). Trimming shortened V by 6 bases and J by 3 bases, and 18 bases separated the two germline ends. The CDR3 spans 15 residues. The CDR3 region has the DNA TGTGCCAGCAGGAAGGAGGGGAGTCTCCACTACGAGCAGTACTTC. Translated: CASRKEGSLHYEQYF.

For the CDR3, the DNA is TGTGCCACCAGCACGGACTACAATGAGCAGTTCTTC. Its translation: CATSTDYNEQFF. This rearrangement joins TRBV15 to TRBJ2-1; D gene uncertain. The CDR3 is 12 residues long. The germline CDR1 and CDR2 sequences are LNHNV and YYDKDF (reference sequence). V lost 4 bases, J lost 3 bases, and 4 bases lay in between.

This clonotype was observed a few times. The chain uses TRBV20-1 and TRBJ2-7; D is possibly TRBD2 (6 bases). The CDR3 is 12 residues long. Per germline, CDR1 DFQATT and CDR2 SNEGSKA (reference sequence). CDR3 in DNA: TGCAGCTGCGGGACCTCTTCCTACGAGCAGTACTTC. Its protein product is CSCGTSSYEQYF.

The chain couples TRBV4-1 to TRBJ1-3; no firm D call. The V end was cut by 4 bases, the J end by 0 bases, with 13 bases between. The CDR3 loop spans 16 amino acids. Germline V gives CDR1 MGHRA, CDR2 YSYEKL. The CDR3 is CASSRFRALSGNTIYF. The CDR3 bases are TGCGCCAGCAGCCGTTTCCGGGCCCTCTCTGGAAACACCATATATTTT.

This clonotype was counted only a few times. The chain is built from TRBV12-3 or TRBV12-4 and TRBJ2-3; 7 bases match TRBD1. Trimming removed 6 bases from V and 1 base from J; junction bases left unmatched: 7. This CDR3 contains 15 residues. The CDR3 nucleotides read TGTGCCAGCAGCCGACAGGGCCTTCGCACAGATACGCAGTATTTT. Its translation: CASSRQGLRTDTQYF.

This clonotype occurred a few times. The rearrangement joins TRBV28 to TRBJ1-4, with D perhaps TRBD1 (5 bases). Trimming took 1 base from V and 7 from J, leaving 10 bases between them. The CDR3 extends over 14 amino acids. The germline V gene encodes CDR1 MDHEN and CDR2 SYDVKM. CDR3 in DNA: TGTGCCAGCAGTTTATCCCAGGGAAGTGAAAAACTGTTTTTT. Translating it yields CASSLSQGSEKLFF.

On this clonotype itself: This may be a read error, as it is one base from a much larger clone. The chain joins TRBV6-1 to TRBJ2-7; D not resolved. Deletions cut 6 bases from V and 6 bases from J, with 9 bases between. CDR3 length: 11 amino acids. Per the germline V gene, CDR1 is MNHNS and CDR2 is SASEGT. CDR3 residues: CASRNNCEQYF. The DNA for the CDR3 is TGTGCCAGCAGAAACAACTGCGAGCAGTACTTC.

This clonotype was recorded a few times. CDR3: CASSQDNMFGYTF. The CDR3 DNA sequence: TGTGCCAGCAGCCAAGATAACATGTTCGGCTACACCTTC. The J gene is TRBJ1-2, the V gene TRBV4-2; D call uncertain. Trimming stripped 0 bases from V and 8 bases from J, with 10 bases between. Germline assignment: CDR1 LGHNA and CDR2 YNFKEQ. This CDR3 has 13 residues.

This chain uses TRBV28 with TRBJ1-6, with D uncertain. The V gene's germline CDR1 is MDHEN and CDR2 SYDVKM. The CDR3 contains 17 residues. V was clipped by 3 bases and J by 3 bases, with 15 bases between them. This CDR3 reads CASSLMVGEGYNSPLHF. The CDR3 DNA sequence: TGTGCCAGCAGTTTGATGGTTGGGGAGGGCTATAATTCACCCCTCCACTTT.

As for this clonotype: A much bigger clone sits one base away, suggesting this may be a read error. The J gene is TRBJ2-5, the V gene TRBV27, with 15 nucleotides matching TRBD2. Germline lookup yields CDR1 MNHEY and CDR2 SMNVEV (reference sequence). The CDR3 length is 14 residues. V trimming: 8 bases; J trimming: 7 bases; junction bases outside the gene matches: 5. CDR3 sequence reads: CASGLAGGSGTQYF. In DNA, the CDR3 is TGTGCCAGCGGACTAGCGGGAGGGTCAGGGACCCAGTACTTC.

This clonotype was picked up many times. V and J are TRBV27 and TRBJ1-2; 10 bases are a match to TRBD1. This CDR3 spans 15 amino acids. V lost 3 bases to trimming and J lost 4 bases; unmatched junction nucleotides: 5. Germline V gene sequence: CDR1 MNHEY, CDR2 SMNVEV (reference sequence). The CDR3 nucleotides read TGTGCCAGCAGTTTGGGGACAGGGGTGGGCTATGGCTACACCTTC. This codes for CASSLGTGVGYGYTF.

This chain uses TRBV7-8 with TRBJ2-1; D ambiguous. Trimming shortened V by 2 bases and J by 2 bases, and 16 bases separated the two germline ends. Germline V gene lookup returns CDR1 SGHVS and CDR2 FQNEAQ. The CDR3 consists of 17 residues. CDR3 bases: TGTGCCAGCAGCTTACGGTTGAGAGAATACCCCTACAATGAGCAGTTCTTC. The encoded protein is CASSLRLREYPYNEQFF.

This rearrangement joins TRBV5-1 to TRBJ2-1; TRBD1 agrees at 7 bases. Germline values: CDR1 SGHRS, CDR2 YFSETQ. The V and J ends lost 4 bases and 0 bases, in that order; junction bases with no gene match: 7. The CDR3 consists of 16 residues. In DNA form, the CDR3 reads TGCGCCAGCAGCCGGGACAGCCTGAACTCCTACAATGAGCAGTTCTTC. Protein product: CASSRDSLNSYNEQFF.

The V and J genes are TRBV2 and TRBJ2-7, with 7 bases identical to TRBD1. CDR3 size: 13 residues. V lost 8 bases and J lost 2; bases outside the gene matches: 6. Germline CDR1 reads SNHLY; CDR2 reads FYNNEI. The CDR3 reads CASAGQAPYEQYF. CDR3 coding DNA: TGTGCCAGCGCCGGACAGGCACCCTACGAGCAGTACTTC. Variable domain in full (rest from reference TRBV2 and TRBJ2-7): EPEVTQTPSHQVTQMGQEVILRCVPISNHLYFYWYRQILGQKVEFLVSFYNNEISEKSEIFDDQFSVERPDGSNFTLKIRSTKLEDSAMYFCASAGQAPYEQYFGPGTRLTVT.

This clonotype was counted ten times or more. The rearrangement uses TRBV15 and TRBJ2-3, with D hard to call. Germline V gene data show CDR1 as LNHNV and CDR2 as YYDKDF (reference sequence). V gave up 1 base and J gave up 0 bases, with 5 bases separating them. The CDR3 has 14 amino acids. The CDR3 nucleotides are TGTGCCACCAGCAGAGGCCATAGCACAGATACGCAGTATTTT. It specifies CATSRGHSTDTQYF. Together with reference TRBV15 and TRBJ2-3, the CDR3 gives the full variable domain: DAMVIQNPRYQVTQFGKPVTLSCSQTLNHNVMYWYQQKSSQAPKLLFHYYDKDFNNEADTPDNFQSRRPNTSFCFLDIRSPGLGDTAMYLCATSRGHSTDTQYFGPGTRLTVL.

The sample holds one count of this clonotype. It may be a read error: a sequence one base away is much more abundant. The chain links TRBV6-2 or TRBV6-3 to TRBJ2-7, with D perhaps matching TRBD1 (6 bases). CDR1 MNHEY and CDR2 SVGEGT come from the germline V gene. CDR3 length: 15 residues. The V end lost 8 bases, the J end lost 5 bases, and 22 bases lay between the germline ends. Here the CDR3 DNA reads TGTGCCAGCCAGAGAGAAGTGGGGGCATCGGACGAGCAGTACTTC. Its translation is CASQREVGASDEQYF.

V usage is TRBV28 and J usage is TRBJ2-5; 12 positions agree with TRBD2. The CDR3 consists of 17 residues. Germline values: CDR1 MDHEN, CDR2 SYDVKM. V gave up 6 bases and J gave up 0 bases; unmatched junction bases: 8. In DNA form, the CDR3 reads TGTGCCAGCAGCCACCCCACTAGCGGGAGGTACCAAGAGACCCAGTACTTC. Amino acid sequence: CASSHPTSGRYQETQYF.

In nucleotides, the CDR3 is TGTGCCAGCAGTTACTCGAGCGCCCAGGTTTATAGCAATCAGCCCCAGCATTTT. Protein: CASSYSSAQVYSNQPQHF. The chain carries TRBV6-5 and TRBJ1-5, with D hard to call. V dropped 0 bases and J dropped 0 bases, with 15 bases sitting between them. Germline loops: CDR1 MNHEY, CDR2 SVGAGI. The CDR3 totals 18 residues.

The chain is built from TRBV4-1 and TRBJ2-7, with 10 bases aligning to TRBD2. J lost 3 bases, V lost 4 bases, and 9 bases had no gene match. The CDR3 has 16 residues. CDR1 is MGHRA and CDR2 is YSYEKL in the germline V gene. The CDR3 coding sequence is TGCGCCAGCAGCCCCCAAGGAGCTAGCGGGAGCTACGAGCAGTACTTC. Translated: CASSPQGASGSYEQYF.

There are a few counts of this clonotype. This chain connects TRBV15 to TRBJ2-3; D tentatively reads TRBD1 or TRBD2 (5 bases each). CDR1 and CDR2 from the germline V gene are LNHNV and YYDKDF (reference sequence). Trimming took off 5 bases at V and 5 bases at J, with 20 bases between the two ends. CDR3 length: 16 amino acids. CDR3: CATSSPGTGWVDTQYF. For the CDR3, the DNA is TGTGCCACCAGCTCCCCCGGGACGGGTTGGGTAGATACGCAGTATTTT.